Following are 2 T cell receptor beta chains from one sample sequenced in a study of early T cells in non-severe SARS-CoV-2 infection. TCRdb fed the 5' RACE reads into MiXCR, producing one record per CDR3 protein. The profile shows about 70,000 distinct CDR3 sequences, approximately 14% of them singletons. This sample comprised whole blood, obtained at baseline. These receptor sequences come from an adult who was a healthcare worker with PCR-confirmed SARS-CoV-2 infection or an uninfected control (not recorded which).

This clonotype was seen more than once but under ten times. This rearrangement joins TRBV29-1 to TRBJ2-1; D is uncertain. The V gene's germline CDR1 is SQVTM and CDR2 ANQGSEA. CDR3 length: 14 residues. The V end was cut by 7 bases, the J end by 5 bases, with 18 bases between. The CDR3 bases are TGCAGCGGGTATCGTGCCCGCTCTCACAATGAGCAGTTCTTC. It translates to CSGYRARSHNEQFF.

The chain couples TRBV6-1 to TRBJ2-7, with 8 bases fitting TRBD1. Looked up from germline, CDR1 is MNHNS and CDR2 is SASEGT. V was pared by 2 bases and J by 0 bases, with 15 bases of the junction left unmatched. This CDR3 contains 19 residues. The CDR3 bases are TGTGCCAGCAGTGAACTTAGGACAGGGAATGGAAGGAGCTCCTACGAGCAGTACTTC. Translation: CASSELRTGNGRSSYEQYF.